The rows below give T cell receptor beta chains drawn from one sample of a study of shared clonotypes between healthy human individuals. Some clones are missing from TCRdb's copy, which holds only in-frame ones; the method was immunoSEQ multiplex PCR. The sample lists roughly 590,000 clones; 95% were seen once. The sequenced sample was naive CD8+ T cells sorted from blood. These receptors all stem from a woman aged 25 to 39 in good health. The CDR3 runs from the conserved cysteine through the conserved F or W. Each record gives: J gene, clone size, V gene, D gene, CDR3 DNA, CDR3 protein. A D gene is named only where the DNA matches it firmly. The size entry is marked missing in some rows and otherwise reads once, few, many or a size class.

TRBJ1-1,few,TRBV27,NA,TGTGCCAGCAGTCCATCCGGTGGAGGGTACACTGAAGCTTTCTTT,CASSPSGGGYTEAFF
TRBJ2-3,NA,TRBV5-1,NA,TGCGCCAGCAGCTTGAAACAGGACAGCACAGATACGCAGTATTTT,CASSLKQDSTDTQYF
TRBJ2-4,NA,TRBV20-1,NA,TGCAGTGGACAGTCCAAAAACATTCAGTACTTC,CSGQSKNIQYF
TRBJ1-1,NA,TRBV7-9,NA,TGTGCCAGCAGCTTAGCGGGTGAAGCTTTCTTT,CASSLAGEAFF
TRBJ2-1,NA,TRBV25-1,NA,TGTGCCAGCAGTGCTGGCCGTGAGCAGTTCTTC,CASSAGREQFF
TRBJ2-2,NA,TRBV29-1,TRBD2,TGCAGCGTATTAGCGGGGGCGAACACCGGGGAGCTGTTTTTT,CSVLAGANTGELFF
TRBJ2-1,NA,TRBV5-1,NA,TGCGCCAGCAGCCCCGGGCCCAGCACGGATGAGCAGTTCTTC,CASSPGPSTDEQFF
TRBJ2-3,NA,TRBV5-1,NA,TGCGCCAGCAGCTTACGTCAACCCGTTGGCCGTAGCACAGATACGCAGTATTTT,CASSLRQPVGRSTDTQYF
TRBJ1-1,NA,TRBV6-5,NA,TGTGCCAGCAGTTACGAACGGACTGAAGCTTTCTTT,CASSYERTEAFF
TRBJ2-7,NA,TRBV15,NA,TGTGCCACCAGCAGAGCACCGCTGGACAATTACGAGCAGTACTTC,CATSRAPLDNYEQYF
TRBJ1-1,NA,TRBV9,TRBD1,TGTGCCAGCAGCGGAAACAGGGGGATCACTGAAGCTTTCTTT,CASSGNRGITEAFF
TRBJ2-7,NA,TRBV29-1,TRBD2,TGCAGCGCAGCTCATAGCGGGCCCGGCTACGAGCAGTACTTC,CSAAHSGPGYEQYF
TRBJ1-5,NA,TRBV4-1,NA,TGCGCCAGCAGCCAGGACGGGACCAATCAGCCCCAGCATTTT,CASSQDGTNQPQHF
TRBJ2-6,NA,TRBV5-5,TRBD1,TGTGCCAGCAGCCCCGGGACAGGGGATGGGGCCAACGTCCTGACTTTC,CASSPGTGDGANVLTF
TRBJ1-2,once,TRBV5-4,NA,TGTGCCAGCAGCTTGGGGGCCGACGGGGTTCGTGGCTACACCTTC,CASSLGADGVRGYTF
TRBJ2-1,NA,TRBV27,TRBD1,TGTGCCAGTCGGACAGGGGGGGGAGGTGAGCAGTTCTTC,CASRTGGGGEQFF
TRBJ2-7,NA,TRBV4-1,TRBD2,TGCGCCAGCAGCCAAAGCACTAGCGGGATCCTCTACGAGCAGTACTTC,CASSQSTSGILYEQYF
TRBJ2-7,NA,TRBV28,TRBD2,TGTGCCAGCAGTTTCGCGGGAGCAGCCTACGAGCAGTACTTC,CASSFAGAAYEQYF
TRBJ2-1,NA,TRBV19,NA,TGTGCCAGTAGTATAATCTACTACAATGAGCAGTTCTTC,CASSIIYYNEQFF
TRBJ2-7,NA,TRBV4-1,NA,TGCGCCAGCAGCCAAGATCTAGCCACCTACGAGCAGTACTTC,CASSQDLATYEQYF
TRBJ2-2,NA,TRBV27,NA,TGTGCCAGCAGTCTGGTCTCAAACTCCTACACCGAGGAGCTGTTTTTT,CASSLVSNSYTEELFF
TRBJ2-1,NA,TRBV7-9,TRBD2,TGTGCCAGCAGCTCACTAGCGGGTACCTTTAATGAGCAGTTCTTC,CASSSLAGTFNEQFF
TRBJ2-7,NA,TRBV7-9,NA,TGTGCCAGCAGCGCCGGGACGTTCGAGCAGTACTTC,CASSAGTFEQYF
TRBJ2-3,NA,TRBV28,NA,TGTGCCAGCAGTTTAGTAGCGGTTACCACAGATACGCAGTATTTT,CASSLVAVTTDTQYF
TRBJ1-3,NA,TRBV9,NA,TGTGCCAGCAGCGTAACGGGAGTCGCTGGAAACACCATATATTTT,CASSVTGVAGNTIYF
TRBJ2-1,few,TRBV5-1,NA,TGCGCCAGCAGCTTGGGAGTGAATGAGCAGTTCTTC,CASSLGVNEQFF
TRBJ2-7,NA,TRBV7-2,TRBD2,TGTGCCAGCAGCTTAGACTCCCGACGGGGAGGGCTCTACGAGCAGTACTTC,CASSLDSRRGGLYEQYF
TRBJ2-1,once,TRBV19,TRBD2,TGTGCCAGTAGTTTCCTAGAAGGGACTAGCGTACACAATGAGCAGTTCTTC,CASSFLEGTSVHNEQFF
TRBJ2-1,NA,TRBV28,TRBD2,TGTGCCAGCAGCTCCTTTACTAGCGGGAGTAACAATGAGCAGTTCTTC,CASSSFTSGSNNEQFF
TRBJ2-7,NA,TRBV27,TRBD2,TGTGCCAGCAGTTTTACTGCGGGAGCCTACGAGCAGTACTTC,CASSFTAGAYEQYF
TRBJ1-1,NA,TRBV6-1,NA,TGTGCCAGCAGTGAAGAGGGTCAGGGGAACATCATGAACACTGAAGCTTTCTTT,CASSEEGQGNIMNTEAFF
TRBJ2-1,NA,TRBV6-5,TRBD1,TGTGCCAGCACCGGGACAGGATCCTACAATGAGCAGTTCTTC,CASTGTGSYNEQFF
TRBJ2-1,NA,TRBV7-9,NA,TGTGCCAGCAGCTTAGTGCCGTCCTACAATGAGCAGTTCTTC,CASSLVPSYNEQFF
TRBJ2-7,NA,TRBV11-1,NA,TGTGCCAGCAGCTTAGGACTATTTGGGACATACGAGCAGTACTTC,CASSLGLFGTYEQYF
TRBJ2-7,NA,TRBV27,NA,TGTGCCAGCAGTAACGGGGCGGGCGGGATCGTCCTCGAGCAGTACTTC,CASSNGAGGIVLEQYF
TRBJ2-7,NA,TRBV21-1,NA,TGTGCCAGCAGGGGACTAGCGGGGGGAGACGAGCAGTACTTC,CASRGLAGGDEQYF
TRBJ2-7,NA,TRBV27,NA,TGTGCCAGCAGCTCGCGATACTTCTACGAGCAGTACTTC,CASSSRYFYEQYF
TRBJ2-7,NA,TRBV7-6,TRBD1,TGTGCCAGCAGCCCGACAGGGCCCTCCTACGAGCAGTACTTC,CASSPTGPSYEQYF
TRBJ1-5,NA,TRBV15,NA,TGTGCCACCGCCCCCAGAGGCAATCAGCCCCAGCATTTT,CATAPRGNQPQHF
TRBJ2-7,NA,TRBV29-1,TRBD2,TGCAGCGCCGCGGGGGGGCTAGCGGAAAGCTCCTACGAGCAGTACTTC,CSAAGGLAESSYEQYF
TRBJ1-1,NA,TRBV5-8,NA,TGTGCCAGCAGCTTTTTCGGCGGGGGTAACACTGAAGCTTTCTTT,CASSFFGGGNTEAFF
TRBJ2-1,NA,TRBV7-6,TRBD2,TGTGCCAGCAGCTCTAGACTAGCGGGATTCAATGAGCAGTTCTTC,CASSSRLAGFNEQFF
TRBJ2-7,NA,TRBV7-3,TRBD2,TGTGCCAGCAGCTCAACCGAGACTAGCGGCGTGCAGTACTTC,CASSSTETSGVQYF
TRBJ2-7,NA,TRBV7-9,NA,TGTGCCAGCAGCCCCCGCCATAGCTCCTACGAGCAGTACTTC,CASSPRHSSYEQYF
TRBJ2-7,NA,TRBV27,TRBD2,TGTGCCAGCAGTTCCGGACTAGCGGGGCACTTGTACGAGCAGTACTTC,CASSSGLAGHLYEQYF
TRBJ1-5,NA,TRBV28,NA,TGTGCCAGCAGTTTATCCCTGTCGTCTGTCGAGGGCAATCAGCCCCAGCATTTT,CASSLSLSSVEGNQPQHF
TRBJ2-3,NA,TRBV15,NA,TGTGCCACCAGCGGGTTCTCCACAGATACGCAGTATTTT,CATSGFSTDTQYF
TRBJ2-7,NA,TRBV18,NA,TGTGCCAGCTCAACCACCTACGAGCAGTACTTC,CASSTTYEQYF
TRBJ2-7,once,TRBV27,TRBD1,TGTGCCAGCACCCCGACAGGGGCCAGCTACGAGCAGTACTTC,CASTPTGASYEQYF
TRBJ2-1,NA,TRBV2,NA,TGTGCCAGCATATCCACGAGCACTCGCTCCTACAATGAGCAGTTCTTC,CASISTSTRSYNEQFF